These 8 T cell receptor beta chains share one sample of origin, sequenced in a study of T cell repertoires in cytomegalovirus infection. One entry per CDR3 protein, called by TCRdb with MiXCR from the reads. The table lists around 450,000 distinct CDR3 sequences, over 9% of them singletons. The sample taken for sequencing was PBMCs. The receptors shown here come from a human donor in good health (CMV status not recorded). Some clones in this sample may be carry-over from other donors' samples.

This chain uses TRBV20-1 with TRBJ1-3; no reliable D call. The CDR3 runs 15 residues. From germline, CDR1 is DFQATT and CDR2 SNEGSKA (reference sequence). With 0 bases removed from V and 0 bases from J, the gap between germline ends came to 9 bases. The CDR3, as DNA: TGCAGTGCTAGAGATCCCGTCTACTCTGGAAACACCATATATTTT. This sequence encodes CSARDPVYSGNTIYF.

Many counts were recorded for this clonotype. The chain employs TRBV4-2 and TRBJ2-1; no firm D call. This CDR3 spans 15 amino acids. The V and J ends lost 1 base and 0 bases respectively, with 7 bases between them. Germline V CDR1 and CDR2: LGHNA, YNFKEQ. The CDR3, as DNA: TGTGCCAGCAGCCAAGGGGGTGGCTCCTACAATGAGCAGTTCTTC. As protein: CASSQGGGSYNEQFF.

The rearrangement joins TRBV20-1 to TRBJ2-5, with D tentatively TRBD2 (6 bases). The CDR3 has 13 residues. In germline, CDR1 is DFQATT, CDR2 SNEGSKA (reference sequence). CDR3 nucleotide sequence: TGCAGCCTTCCCGGGAGTGGGCAAGAGACCCAGTACTTC. It is translated as CSLPGSGQETQYF.

This clonotype has at least ten counts. The chain recombines TRBV28 with TRBJ2-7; weak D call: TRBD2 (6 bases). Germline lookup yields CDR1 MDHEN and CDR2 SYDVKM. Deletions cut 3 bases from V and 3 bases from J, with 15 bases between. The CDR3 spans 15 residues. The CDR3 DNA sequence: TGTGCCAGCAGTTTTCGGCGGGACTCTTACTACGAGCAGTACTTC. It is translated as CASSFRRDSYYEQYF.

This clonotype was seen a few times. The rearrangement joins TRBV5-6 to TRBJ1-2; 12 bases fit TRBD1. Germline assignment: CDR1 SGHDT and CDR2 YYEEEE. This CDR3 spans 19 amino acids. Trimming took 5 bases from V and 4 from J; bases not matched to a gene: 18. CDR3 in DNA: TGTGCCAGCAGTCTTAAAATACGGGACAGGGGGCGTTGGATCTATGGCTACACCTTC. This sequence encodes CASSLKIRDRGRWIYGYTF.

This clonotype was recorded many times. The rearrangement uses TRBV18 and TRBJ1-2; D is perhaps TRBD1 (5 bases). Germline V lookup: CDR1 KGHSH, CDR2 LQKENI. The CDR3 is 13 amino acids. The V end was cut by 4 bases, the J end by 0 bases, with 6 bases between. CDR3 amino acids: CASSRGTNYGYTF. The CDR3 DNA reads TGTGCCAGCTCACGGGGCACTAACTATGGCTACACCTTC.

This clonotype has a handful of counts. The chain links TRBV20-1 to TRBJ1-2; D uncertain. V was pared by 5 bases and J by 8 bases, with 15 bases between. Germline CDR1 reads DFQATT; CDR2 reads SNEGSKA (reference sequence). This CDR3 has 12 residues. CDR3 sequence: CSADNRAEGYTF. As DNA, the CDR3 is TGCAGTGCTGATAACCGGGCAGAGGGCTACACCTTC.

The chain combines TRBV3-1 with TRBJ1-1; D ambiguous. CDR3 size: 14 residues. Deletions cut 3 bases from V and 1 base from J, with 9 bases between. Germline V gene data show CDR1 as LGHDT and CDR2 as YNNKEL (reference sequence). CDR3 residues: CASSHPQRNTEAFF. CDR3 nucleotide sequence: TGTGCCAGCAGCCACCCTCAGAGGAACACTGAAGCTTTCTTT.